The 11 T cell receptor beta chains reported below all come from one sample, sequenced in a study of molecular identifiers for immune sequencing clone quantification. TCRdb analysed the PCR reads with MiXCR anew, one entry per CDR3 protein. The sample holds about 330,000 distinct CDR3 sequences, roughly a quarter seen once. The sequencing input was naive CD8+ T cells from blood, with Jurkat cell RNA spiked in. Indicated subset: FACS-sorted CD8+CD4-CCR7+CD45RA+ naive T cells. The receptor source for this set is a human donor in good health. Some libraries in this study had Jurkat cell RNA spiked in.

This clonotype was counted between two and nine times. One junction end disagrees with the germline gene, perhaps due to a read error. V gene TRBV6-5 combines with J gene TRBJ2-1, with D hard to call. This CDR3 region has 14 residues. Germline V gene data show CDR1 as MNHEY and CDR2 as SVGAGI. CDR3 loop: CPSSYSAADNEQFF. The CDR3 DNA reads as TGTCCCAGCAGTTACTCCGCAGCCGACAACGAGCAGTTCTTC.

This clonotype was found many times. CDR3 sequence reads: CASSQGDRGLQETQYF. As DNA, the CDR3 is TGCGCCAGCAGCCAGGGGGACAGGGGTCTCCAAGAGACCCAGTACTTC. This rearrangement joins TRBV5-1 to TRBJ2-5; 10 nucleotides match TRBD1. The trim removed 4 bases at V and 1 base at J, leaving 7 bases unmatched. This CDR3 has 16 amino acids. Germline lookup yields CDR1 SGHRS and CDR2 YFSETQ.

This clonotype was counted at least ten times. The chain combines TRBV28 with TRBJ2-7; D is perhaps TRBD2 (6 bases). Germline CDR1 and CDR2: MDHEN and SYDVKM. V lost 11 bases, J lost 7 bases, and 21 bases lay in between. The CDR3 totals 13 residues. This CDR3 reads CACRGLSHVEQYF. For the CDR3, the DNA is TGTGCCTGCCGGGGACTCTCACACGTGGAGCAGTACTTC. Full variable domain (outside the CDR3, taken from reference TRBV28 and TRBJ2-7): DVKVTQSSRYLVKRTGEKVFLECVQDMDHENMFWYRQDPGLGLRLIYFSYDVKMKEKGDIPEGYSVSREKKERFSLILESASTNQTSMYLCACRGLSHVEQYFGPGTRLTVT.

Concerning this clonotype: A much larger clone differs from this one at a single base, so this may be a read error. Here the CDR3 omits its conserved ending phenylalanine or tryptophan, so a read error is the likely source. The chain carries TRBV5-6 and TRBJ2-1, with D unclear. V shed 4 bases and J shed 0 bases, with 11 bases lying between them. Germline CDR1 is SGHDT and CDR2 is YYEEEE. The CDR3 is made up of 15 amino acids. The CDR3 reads CASSPGPSSYNEQFI. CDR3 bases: TGTGCCAGCAGCCCCGGACCGAGCTCCTACAATGAGCAGTTCATC.

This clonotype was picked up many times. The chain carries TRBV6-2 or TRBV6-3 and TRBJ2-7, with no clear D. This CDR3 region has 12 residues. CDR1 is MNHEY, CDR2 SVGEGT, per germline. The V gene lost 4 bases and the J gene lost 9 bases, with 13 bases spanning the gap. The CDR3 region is CASSSPGFPQYF. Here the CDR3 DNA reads TGTGCCAGCAGTTCTCCCGGATTCCCGCAGTACTTC.

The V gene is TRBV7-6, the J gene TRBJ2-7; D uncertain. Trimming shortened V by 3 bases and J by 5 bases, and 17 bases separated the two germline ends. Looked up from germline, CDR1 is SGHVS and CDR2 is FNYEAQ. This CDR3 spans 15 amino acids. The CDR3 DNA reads TGTGCCAGCAGCTTTGGGTCGAGGAATGGCGACGAGCAGTACTTC. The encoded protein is CASSFGSRNGDEQYF.

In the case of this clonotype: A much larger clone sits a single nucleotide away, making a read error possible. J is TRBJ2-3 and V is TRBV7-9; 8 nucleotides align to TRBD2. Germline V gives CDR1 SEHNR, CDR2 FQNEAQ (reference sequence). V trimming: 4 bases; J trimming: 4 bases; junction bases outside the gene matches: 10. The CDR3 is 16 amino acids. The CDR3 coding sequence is TGTGCCAGCAGCTCCCGACCAGCGGGAGCCCCAGATACGCAGTATTTT. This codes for CASSSRPAGAPDTQYF.

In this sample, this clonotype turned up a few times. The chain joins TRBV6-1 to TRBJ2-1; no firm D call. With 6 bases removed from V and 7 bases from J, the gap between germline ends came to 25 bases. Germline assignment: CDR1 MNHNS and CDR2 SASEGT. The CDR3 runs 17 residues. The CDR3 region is CASSPYHSWALENEQFF. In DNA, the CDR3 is TGTGCCAGCAGCCCATACCACTCGTGGGCCCTTGAGAATGAGCAGTTCTTC.

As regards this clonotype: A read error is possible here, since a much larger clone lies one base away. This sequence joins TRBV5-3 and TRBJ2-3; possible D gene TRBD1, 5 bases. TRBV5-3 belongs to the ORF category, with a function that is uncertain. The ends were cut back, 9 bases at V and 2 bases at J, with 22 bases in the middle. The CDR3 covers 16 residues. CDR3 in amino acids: CAISLAWQGVTDTQYF. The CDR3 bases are TGTGCCATCAGCTTGGCGTGGCAGGGTGTCACAGATACGCAGTATTTT.

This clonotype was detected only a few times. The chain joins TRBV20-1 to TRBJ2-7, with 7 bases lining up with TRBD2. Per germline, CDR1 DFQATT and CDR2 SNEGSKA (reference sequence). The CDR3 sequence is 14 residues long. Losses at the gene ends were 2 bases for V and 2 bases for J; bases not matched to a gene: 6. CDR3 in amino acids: CSARKLAETYEQYF. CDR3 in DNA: TGCAGTGCTAGAAAGCTAGCGGAAACCTACGAGCAGTACTTC.

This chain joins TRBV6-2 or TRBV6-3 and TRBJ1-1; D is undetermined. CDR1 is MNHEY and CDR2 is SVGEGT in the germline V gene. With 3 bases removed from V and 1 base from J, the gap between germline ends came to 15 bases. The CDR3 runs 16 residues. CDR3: CASSYNGKSPNTEAFF. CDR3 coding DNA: TGTGCCAGCAGTTATAATGGGAAATCGCCGAACACTGAAGCTTTCTTT.